The sequence of this TCR beta chain was determined in a study of CD8 T cells in Susac syndrome (dated by TCRdb to between 2018 and 2021). A note on the overall study: Whether CD8+ T cell activation and differentiation in Susac syndrome was antigen driven was tested using repertoire sequencing. The paper's findings and limits, for the study overall: The number of individuals in the TCR sequencing and HLA analysis was acknowledged as relatively small.

RNA was extracted using the RNeasy kit, and roughly 0.5 to 1 ug of the RNA was reverse transcribed with random hexamers. TCR beta CDR3 regions were amplified with the immunoSEQ multiplex PCR assay covering 54 Vbeta and 13 Jbeta segments. PCR amplification bias was corrected by using a synthetic template baseline for primer optimization and computational correction. The authors' analysis ran thus. Reads were annotated to V, D and J genes according to IMGT and were analyzed with immunoSEQ Analyzer, with only productive sequences retained. To calculate clonality, Shannon entropy was normalized by log2 of the number of productive unique sequences and then subtracted from one. For each patient and control, public and private clones were evaluated among the 100 most prevalent clones. Clones were defined as Susac-specific if absent from the healthy and MS cohorts, from 1052 published viral clones and from other ImmuneACCESS disease sequences. The raw public reads went through TCRdb reprocessing: fastp at Q25, MiXCR clone calling, in-frame beta chains kept. Records with the same CDR3 protein are collapsed into one entry carrying the most frequent genes and DNA. The V and J calls were not made by the authors but by TCRdb's processing. In this sample the table shows approximately 100,000 distinct CDR3 sequences, 85% to 95% of which occur a single time. The ten largest clones add up to roughly 0.14% of the sample.

Peripheral blood CD8+ and CD4+ T cells from healthy donors, Susac syndrome patients and multiple sclerosis patients were profiled using high-throughput TCR beta sequencing. Healthy donors were age- and sex-matched controls. CD8+ TEMRA cells were enriched by FACS, while bulk CD8+ and CD4+ T cells were purified by magnetic negative isolation. Blood was collected in EDTA tubes and processed within 24 hours, with PBMCs isolated through density gradient centrifugation. PBMCs destined for TCR sequencing were cryopreserved in liquid nitrogen and later thawed in a 37 °C water bath. The sorted or isolated CD4+, CD8+ and CD8+ TEMRA cells had a purity of 90% or higher. From its cysteine to its phenylalanine, the CDR3 spans 13 amino acids. Of all the DNA, just the CDR3 is kept, 39 bases in frame from base 1. V has 6 bases trimmed and J has 4 bases trimmed; junction bases matching no gene number 5. Based on the germline V gene, the CDR1 and CDR2 sequences are SNHLY and FYNNEI.

This clonotype was seen a single time. The clone's antigen remains unknown. No per-base quality is available; no much larger clone lies one base away. A read on its own is weak evidence. Sequencing was done on a sample of CD4+ T cells from PBMCs. The TCR comes from a human donor in good health. This sequence uses TRBV2 and TRBJ2-5; 7 central nucleotides agree with TRBD1. The nucleotide sequence reads TGTGCCAGCAGCGGACAGGCAACAGAGACCCAGTACTTC. Translated, it reads CASSGQATETQYF.